The 15 T cell receptor beta chains below were found in one sample sequenced in a study of Graves' ophthalmopathy and Graves' hyperthyroidism. For repertoire sequencing, the TCR beta CDR3 regions were amplified from RNA transcripts. The first-round RT-PCR employed HTBI primers together with the Qiagen OneStep RT-PCR kit. A multiplex PCR was then performed as the second round. TCRdb re-analysed the multiplex PCR reads in MiXCR, keeping a single row per CDR3 protein. Of around 1,200,000 distinct CDR3 sequences listed, less than 45% are singletons. Sequenced: peripheral blood or thyroid tissue (not recorded which). The receptors originated from an adult man with Graves' hyperthyroidism.

Only a few counts were recorded for this clonotype. The V and J genes are TRBV4-3 and TRBJ2-7; 8 positions agree with TRBD1. Germline trimming cut 4 bases from V and 4 bases from J; bases unmatched to any gene: 9. Germline lookup yields CDR1 LGHNA and CDR2 YSLEER. The CDR3 covers 15 residues. The CDR3 region is CASSPGTGAGYEQYF. The DNA for the CDR3 is TGCGCCAGCAGCCCAGGGACAGGTGCGGGGTACGAGCAGTACTTC.

The gene calls are TRBV9 and TRBJ1-6; a possible D gene is TRBD1 (6 bases). CDR1 is SGDLS, CDR2 YYNGEE, per germline. CDR3 size: 15 residues. Trimming pared 6 bases from V and 2 bases from J, leaving 12 bases between. For the CDR3, the DNA is TGTGCCAGCAAGCGGGGGGCGCCCTATAATTCACCCCTCCACTTT. It encodes CASKRGAPYNSPLHF.

This clonotype was observed many times. The chain is built from TRBV11-1 and TRBJ2-7; possibly TRBD1 for D (5 bases). Trimming stripped 4 bases from V and 1 base from J, with 8 bases between. CDR1 is SGHAT and CDR2 is FQDESV in the germline V gene (reference sequence). CDR3 size: 13 residues. Here the CDR3 DNA reads TGTGCCAGCAGCTCACGACAGTCCTACGAGCAGTACTTC. It yields the protein CASSSRQSYEQYF.

This clonotype was found once. The V and J genes are TRBV5-6 and TRBJ1-2; 7 bases map to TRBD1. The V segment lost 4 bases and the J segment 6 bases; nucleotides outside the gene matches: 12. CDR1 is SGHDT, CDR2 YYEEEE, per germline. The CDR3 extends over 15 amino acids. CDR3 sequence (DNA): TGTGCCAGCAGCCTAGCGGGGACAGCAACCCATGGCTACACCTTC. Its translation is CASSLAGTATHGYTF.

This clonotype was observed a handful of times. The rearrangement joins TRBV6-5 to TRBJ2-2; D possibly corresponds to TRBD2 (5 bases). From germline, CDR1 is MNHEY and CDR2 SVGAGI. The CDR3 spans 16 residues. With 2 bases removed from V and 0 bases from J, the gap between germline ends came to 10 bases. This CDR3 is CASSYLGESNTGELFF. The CDR3 DNA is TGTGCCAGCAGTTACCTCGGGGAATCGAACACCGGGGAGCTGTTTTTT.

The J gene is TRBJ1-2, the V gene TRBV10-3; TRBD1 matches 7 bases. The CDR3 is 12 residues long. CDR1 is ENHRY and CDR2 is SYGVKD in the germline V gene. Germline trimming cut 10 bases from V and 6 bases from J; bases unmatched to any gene: 8. The CDR3 coding sequence is TGTGCCACCAAAGACAGGGTCGATGGCTACACCTTC. The encoded protein is CATKDRVDGYTF.

The J gene is TRBJ1-6, the V gene TRBV20-1, with TRBD1 matching 8 bases. The CDR3 has 17 amino acids. The germline gives CDR1 DFQATT, CDR2 SNEGSKA (reference sequence). The J segment lost 2 bases and the V segment lost 5 bases, leaving 11 bases of the junction unmatched. CDR3 DNA: TGCAGTGCTTCCCCAGGACAGGGACGGACCTATAATTCACCCCTCCACTTT. The encoded protein is CSASPGQGRTYNSPLHF.

This clonotype was detected a few times. The V gene is TRBV19, the J gene TRBJ2-7; unclear D gene. The CDR3 consists of 13 residues. Trimming shortened V by 3 bases and J by 2 bases, and 8 bases separated the two germline ends. CDR1 is LNHDA, CDR2 SQIVND, per germline (reference sequence). This CDR3 reads CASSMGIAYEQYF. CDR3 sequence (DNA): TGTGCCAGTAGTATGGGTATAGCCTACGAGCAGTACTTC.

In its sample, this clonotype was seen a few times. V is TRBV10-3 and J is TRBJ1-5; no firm D call. Trimming cost V 10 bases and J 5 bases, with 18 bases left between them. The CDR3 contains 14 residues. The germline CDR1 and CDR2 sequences are ENHRY and SYGVKD. This CDR3 is CATSPSGNDQPQHF. DNA of the CDR3: TGTGCCACTTCACCAAGTGGAAACGATCAGCCCCAGCATTTT.

This clonotype was observed at least ten times. The germline gene is not matched at one end of the junction; a read error may be the cause. The V and J genes are TRBV5-1 and TRBJ2-7; 9 bases match TRBD1. CDR1 and CDR2 from the germline V gene are SGHRS and YFSETQ. CDR3 size: 15 residues. CDR3 protein: CASSLGRDRAYEQYF. The CDR3 coding sequence is TGTGCCAGCAGCTTAGGCCGGGACAGGGCCTACGAGCAGTACTTC.

V is TRBV10-3 and J is TRBJ2-5; 10 positions agree with TRBD1. CDR1 ENHRY and CDR2 SYGVKD come from the germline V gene. V lost 2 bases to trimming and J lost 1 base; unmatched junction nucleotides: 4. The CDR3 runs to 16 residues. The CDR3 bases are TGTGCCATCAGTGAGGGGACAGGGGTAGGCCAAGAGACCCAGTACTTC. Protein: CAISEGTGVGQETQYF.

This clonotype was seen ten or more times. The V gene is TRBV19, the J gene TRBJ1-1, with D hard to call. Per the germline V gene, CDR1 is LNHDA and CDR2 is SQIVND (reference sequence). The CDR3 has 15 residues. Trimming left V 1 base short and J 3 bases short, with 12 bases between. CDR3 DNA: TGTGCCAGTAGTATAGTAGGACGGACCGACACTGAAGCTTTCTTT. Amino acid sequence: CASSIVGRTDTEAFF.

This clonotype was recorded at least ten times. The rearrangement uses TRBV20-1 and TRBJ2-5, with D uncertain. Germline lookup yields CDR1 DFQATT and CDR2 SNEGSKA (reference sequence). This CDR3 has 13 amino acids. V lost 3 bases, J lost 5 bases, and 13 bases lay in between. The CDR3 coding sequence is TGCAGTGCTAGTGTTGGGAATCGGGAGACCCAGTACTTC. Translating it yields CSASVGNRETQYF.

This clonotype was seen repeatedly, ten times or more. The J gene is TRBJ2-7, the V gene TRBV7-2; D is unclear. Trimming left V 1 base short and J 0 bases short, with 7 bases between. Germline CDR1 is SGHTA and CDR2 is FQGNSA. The CDR3 sequence is 14 residues long. DNA of the CDR3: TGTGCCAGCAGCTTAGGACGGGTCTCCTACGAGCAGTACTTC. As protein: CASSLGRVSYEQYF.

The rearrangement joins TRBV10-2 to TRBJ2-7, with 7 bases fitting TRBD1. V lost 3 bases to trimming and J lost 4 bases; unmatched junction nucleotides: 9. CDR3 length: 15 residues. Germline loops: CDR1 WSHSY, CDR2 SAAADI. In DNA, the CDR3 is TGCGCCAGCAGTGATCCTGGGACAGCTTTTTACGAGCAGTACTTC. Its protein is CASSDPGTAFYEQYF.